This TCR beta chain was recovered during a study of siplizumab effects on memory and regulatory T cells. Findings and limits, study-wide: A minor fraction of alloreactive clones, and no more, mapped to unstimulated subsets. Alloreactive CD4+ clones that could be mapped were on average around 70% Treg-derived with siplizumab, against about 30% in controls. Some alloreactive sequences were traceable to unstimulated CD4+ memory cells, and siplizumab significantly reduced them. Naive or memory phenotype was unassignable for roughly 75-96% of proliferating CD4+ or CD8+ clones.

The CDR3 spans 14 residues. Germline CDR1 reads SGHRS; CDR2 reads YFSETQ. Turning to this clone: Its antigen is currently unknown. One junction end does not reproduce the germline sequence, and a read error may be involved.

Only in-frame clones appear in the TCRdb table, and some are missing; sequencing was by immunoSEQ multiplex PCR. The data show about 100,000 clones, about 91% seen once. This receptor was taken from a human donor in good health. Some clones in this sample may be carry-over from other donors' samples. This chain links TRBV5-1 with TRBJ2-5; 10 bases agree with TRBD1. The sequenced sample consisted of CD4+ T cells sorted from blood. The CDR3 DNA reads as TGTGCCAGCAGCTCGGACAGGGGGAAAGAGACCCAGTACTTC. It is translated as CASSSDRGKETQYF.